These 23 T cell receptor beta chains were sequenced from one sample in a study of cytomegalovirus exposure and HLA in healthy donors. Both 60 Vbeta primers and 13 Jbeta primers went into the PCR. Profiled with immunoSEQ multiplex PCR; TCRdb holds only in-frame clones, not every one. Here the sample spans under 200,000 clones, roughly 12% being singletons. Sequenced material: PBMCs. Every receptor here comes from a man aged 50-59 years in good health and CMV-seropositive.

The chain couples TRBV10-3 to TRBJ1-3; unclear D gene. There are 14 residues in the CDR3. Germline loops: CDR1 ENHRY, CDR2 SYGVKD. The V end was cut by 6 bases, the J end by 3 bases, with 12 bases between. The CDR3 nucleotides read TGTGCCATCAGGAGCGAAGTGGGTGGAAACACCATATATTTT. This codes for CAIRSEVGGNTIYF.

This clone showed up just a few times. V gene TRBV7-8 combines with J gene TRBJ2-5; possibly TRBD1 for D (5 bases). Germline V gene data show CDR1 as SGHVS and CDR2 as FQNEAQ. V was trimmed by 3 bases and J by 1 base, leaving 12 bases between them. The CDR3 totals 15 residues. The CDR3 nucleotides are TGTGCCAGCAGCTTCCCCCAGGGATCCCAAGAGACCCAGTACTTC. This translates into CASSFPQGSQETQYF.

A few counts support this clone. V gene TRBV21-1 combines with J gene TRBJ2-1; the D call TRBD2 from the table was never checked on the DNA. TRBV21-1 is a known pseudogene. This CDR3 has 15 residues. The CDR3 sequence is CASSLRTPAGYEQFF. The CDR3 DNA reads TGTGCCAGCAGCCTACGAACTCCGGCCGGGTATGAGCAGTTCTTC.

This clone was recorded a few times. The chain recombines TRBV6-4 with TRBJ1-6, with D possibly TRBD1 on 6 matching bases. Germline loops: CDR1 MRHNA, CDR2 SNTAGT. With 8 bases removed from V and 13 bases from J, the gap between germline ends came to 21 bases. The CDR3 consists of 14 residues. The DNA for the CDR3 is TGTGCCAGCGCAGCCGGGGCAGGGGCGCAGCCCCTCCACTTT. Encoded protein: CASAAGAGAQPLHF.

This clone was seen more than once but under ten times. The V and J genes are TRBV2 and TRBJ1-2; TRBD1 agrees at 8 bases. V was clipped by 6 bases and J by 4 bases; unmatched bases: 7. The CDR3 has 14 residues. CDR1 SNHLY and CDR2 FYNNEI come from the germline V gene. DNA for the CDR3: TGTGCCAGCAGAGCGACAGGGGTTAGCTATGGCTACACCTTC. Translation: CASRATGVSYGYTF.

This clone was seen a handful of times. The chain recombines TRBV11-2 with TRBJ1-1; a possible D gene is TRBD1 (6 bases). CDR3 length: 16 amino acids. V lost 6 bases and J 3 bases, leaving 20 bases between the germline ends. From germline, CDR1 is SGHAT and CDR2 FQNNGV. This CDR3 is CASSYLPGQGDTEAFF. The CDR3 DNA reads TGTGCCAGCAGTTATCTCCCGGGACAAGGTGACACTGAAGCTTTCTTT.

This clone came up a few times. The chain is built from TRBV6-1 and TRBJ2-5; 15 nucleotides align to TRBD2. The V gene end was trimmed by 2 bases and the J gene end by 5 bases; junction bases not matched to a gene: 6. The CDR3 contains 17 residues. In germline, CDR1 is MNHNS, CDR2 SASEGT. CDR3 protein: CASSETGLAGGRETQYF. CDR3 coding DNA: TGTGCCAGCAGTGAAACGGGACTAGCGGGGGGTAGGGAGACCCAGTACTTC.

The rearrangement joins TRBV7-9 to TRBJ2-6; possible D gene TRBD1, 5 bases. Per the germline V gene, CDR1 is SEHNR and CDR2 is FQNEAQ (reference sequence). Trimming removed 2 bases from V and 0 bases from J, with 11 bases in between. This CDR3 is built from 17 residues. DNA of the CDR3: TGTGCCAGCAGCTTACATAGGGGCGACTCTGGGGCCAACGTCCTGACTTTC. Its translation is CASSLHRGDSGANVLTF.

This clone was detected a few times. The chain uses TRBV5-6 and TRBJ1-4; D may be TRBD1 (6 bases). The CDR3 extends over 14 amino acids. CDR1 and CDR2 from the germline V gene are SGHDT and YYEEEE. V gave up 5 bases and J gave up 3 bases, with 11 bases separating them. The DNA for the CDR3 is TGTGCCAGCAGGCAGGGGTGGGCTAATGAAAAACTGTTTTTT. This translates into CASRQGWANEKLFF.

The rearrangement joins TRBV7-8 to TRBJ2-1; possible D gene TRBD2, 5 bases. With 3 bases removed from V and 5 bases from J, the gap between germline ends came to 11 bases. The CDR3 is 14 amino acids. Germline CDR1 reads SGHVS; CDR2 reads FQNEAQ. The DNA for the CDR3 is TGTGCCAGCAGCTTCCGGGAAAGTCACAATGAGCAGTTCTTC. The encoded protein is CASSFRESHNEQFF.

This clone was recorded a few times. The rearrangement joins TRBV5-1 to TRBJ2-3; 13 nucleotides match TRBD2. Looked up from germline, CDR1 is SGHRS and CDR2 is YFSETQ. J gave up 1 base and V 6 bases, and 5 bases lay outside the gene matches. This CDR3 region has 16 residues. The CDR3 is CASISGTSGGTDTQYF. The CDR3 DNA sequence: TGCGCCAGCATCTCGGGGACTAGCGGGGGCACAGATACGCAGTATTTT.

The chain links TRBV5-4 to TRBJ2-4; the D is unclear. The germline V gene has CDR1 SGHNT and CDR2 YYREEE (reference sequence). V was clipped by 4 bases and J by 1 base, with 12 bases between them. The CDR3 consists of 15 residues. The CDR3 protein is CASSPDRVAKNIQYF. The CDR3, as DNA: TGTGCCAGCAGCCCAGACCGGGTTGCCAAAAACATTCAGTACTTC.

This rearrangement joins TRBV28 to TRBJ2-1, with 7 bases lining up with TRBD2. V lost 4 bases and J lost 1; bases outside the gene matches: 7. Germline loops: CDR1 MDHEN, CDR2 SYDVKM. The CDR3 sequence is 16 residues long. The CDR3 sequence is CASSSGGGSSYNEQFF. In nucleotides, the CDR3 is TGTGCCAGCAGTTCGGGGGGAGGGTCTTCCTACAATGAGCAGTTCTTC.

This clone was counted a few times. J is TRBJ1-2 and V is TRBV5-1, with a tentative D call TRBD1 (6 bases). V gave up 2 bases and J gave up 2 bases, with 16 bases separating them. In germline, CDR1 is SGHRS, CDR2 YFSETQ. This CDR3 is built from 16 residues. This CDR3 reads CASSLATRDKNYGYTF. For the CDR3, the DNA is TGCGCCAGCAGCTTAGCTACCCGGGACAAGAACTATGGCTACACCTTC.

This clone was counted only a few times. CDR3 sequence: CASSDLWAAGYTF. The CDR3 region has the DNA TGTGCCAGCAGTGACCTTTGGGCAGCTGGCTACACCTTC. The chain employs TRBV6-1 and TRBJ1-2, with no clear D. The CDR3 has 13 amino acids. Germline CDR1 and CDR2: MNHNS and SASEGT. The germline V and J ends were trimmed by 3 bases and 7 bases, with 12 bases remaining between them.

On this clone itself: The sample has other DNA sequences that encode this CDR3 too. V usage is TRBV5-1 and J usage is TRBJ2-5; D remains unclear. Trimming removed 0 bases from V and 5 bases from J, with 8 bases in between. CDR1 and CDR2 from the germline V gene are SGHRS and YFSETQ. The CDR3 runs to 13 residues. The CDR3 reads CASSLGAEETQYF. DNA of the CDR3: TGCGCCAGCAGCTTGGGGGCAGAGGAGACCCAGTACTTC.

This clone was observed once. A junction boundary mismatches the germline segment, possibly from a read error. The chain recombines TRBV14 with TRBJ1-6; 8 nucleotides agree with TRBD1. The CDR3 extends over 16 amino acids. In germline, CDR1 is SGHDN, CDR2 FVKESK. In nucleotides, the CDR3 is TGTGACAGCAGCCAAGATTGGACAGGGTTAAGGTCACCCCTCCACTTC. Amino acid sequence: CDSSQDWTGLRSPLHF.

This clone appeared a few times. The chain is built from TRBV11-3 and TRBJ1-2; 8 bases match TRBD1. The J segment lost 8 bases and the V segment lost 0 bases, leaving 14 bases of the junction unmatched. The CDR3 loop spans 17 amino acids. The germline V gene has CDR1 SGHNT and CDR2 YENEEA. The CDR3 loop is CASSLDGKRQGAWGYTF. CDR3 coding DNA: TGTGCCAGCAGCTTAGATGGGAAGAGGCAGGGGGCTTGGGGCTACACCTTC. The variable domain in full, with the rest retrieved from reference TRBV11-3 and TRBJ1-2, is EAGVVQSPRYKIIEKKQPVAFWCNPISGHNTLYWYLQNLGQGPELLIRYENEEAVDDSQLPKDRFSAERLKGVDSTLKIQPAELGDSAVYLCASSLDGKRQGAWGYTFGSGTRLTVV.

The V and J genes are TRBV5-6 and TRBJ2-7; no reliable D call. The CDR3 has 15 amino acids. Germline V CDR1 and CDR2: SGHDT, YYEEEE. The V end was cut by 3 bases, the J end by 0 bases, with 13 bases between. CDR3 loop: CASSWNRGGSYEQYV. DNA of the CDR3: TGTGCCAGCAGCTGGAATAGAGGCGGCTCCTACGAGCAGTACGTC.

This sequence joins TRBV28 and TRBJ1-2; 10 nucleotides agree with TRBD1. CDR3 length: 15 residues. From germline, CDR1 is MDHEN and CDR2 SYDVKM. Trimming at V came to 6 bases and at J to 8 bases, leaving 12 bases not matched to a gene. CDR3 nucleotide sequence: TGTGCCAGCAGACGCCCGGGACAGGGGTTGGGAGGCTACACCTTC. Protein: CASRRPGQGLGGYTF.

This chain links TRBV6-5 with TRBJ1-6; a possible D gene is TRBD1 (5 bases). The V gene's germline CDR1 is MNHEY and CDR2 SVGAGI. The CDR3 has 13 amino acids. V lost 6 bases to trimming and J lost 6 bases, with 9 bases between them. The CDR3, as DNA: TGTGCCAGCAGGCAGGGTCTTAATTCACCCCTCCACTTT. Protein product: CASRQGLNSPLHF.

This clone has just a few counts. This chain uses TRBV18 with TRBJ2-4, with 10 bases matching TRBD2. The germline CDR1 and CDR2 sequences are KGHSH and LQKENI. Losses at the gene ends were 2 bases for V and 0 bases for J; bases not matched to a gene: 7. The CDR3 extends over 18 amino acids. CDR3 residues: CASSPRNSGGIAKNIQYF. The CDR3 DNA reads TGTGCCAGCTCACCAAGGAATAGCGGGGGGATAGCCAAAAACATTCAGTACTTC.

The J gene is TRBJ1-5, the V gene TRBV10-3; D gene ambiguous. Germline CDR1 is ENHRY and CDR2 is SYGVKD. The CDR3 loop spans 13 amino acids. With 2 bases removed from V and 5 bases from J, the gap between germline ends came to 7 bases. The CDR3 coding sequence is TGTGCCATCAGTGAGGGTCGGGATCAGCCCCAGCATTTT. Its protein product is CAISEGRDQPQHF.